The table lists the clone carrying this T cell receptor (beta chain) with a count of one. V was trimmed by 0 bases and J by 3 bases, leaving 9 bases between them. This CDR3 is 14 amino acids long. Germline loops: CDR1 SGHRS, CDR2 YFSETQ. In the study's own analysis: Reference gene primer amplification yielded estimated nucleated cell counts. Using immunoSEQ multiplex PCR, the repertoire was profiled, and TCRdb retains in-frame clones only, with some absent. V, J and clone size were drawn from that table, and D and trimming were deduced from the DNA. This sample has under 150,000 clones, with 84% found just once. This sample was taken from a study of blood T cell repertoires in COVID-19. Study at large: Collection of acute and convalescent COVID-19 samples took place in the United States, Italy and Spain.

The chain couples TRBV5-1 to TRBJ1-2; the D is unclear. This clonotype originated in a human donor in a cohort sampled during active COVID-19. Sequencing was done on a sample of peripheral blood. The CDR3: CASSLATRYYGYTF. As DNA, the CDR3 is TGCGCCAGCAGCTTGGCCACGCGGTACTATGGCTACACCTTC.